These T cell receptor beta chains were read from a single sample in a study of beta chain features in type 1 diabetes. Clones were sequenced by immunoSEQ multiplex PCR, and TCRdb holds only the in-frame ones, with some missing. In the table there are roughly 500,000 clones, 30% of which are singletons. Sequencing was performed on naive CD4+ T cells from blood. Every receptor here comes from a man younger than 30 in good health. CDR3s include the opening cysteine and the closing phenylalanine or tryptophan. D genes are given only for firm matches. Not every row has a clone size; where given, it reads once, few, many or a size class.

CDR3: CASQGTPYNEQFF
DNA: TGTGCCAGTCAGGGAACGCCCTACAATGAGCAGTTCTTC
V: TRBV18
J: TRBJ2-1
D: NA
size: few

CDR3: CASSPGSYGYTF
DNA: TGTGCCAGCAGCCCAGGATCCTATGGCTACACCTTC
V: TRBV11-2
J: TRBJ1-2
D: NA
size: NA

CDR3: CASSLAPSADQPQHF
DNA: TGCGCCAGCAGCTTGGCCCCATCGGCTGATCAGCCCCAGCATTTT
V: TRBV5-1
J: TRBJ1-5
D: NA
size: NA

CDR3: CASSVAAQGRYEQYF
DNA: TGTGCCAGCAGCGTAGCGGCACAGGGAAGGTACGAGCAGTACTTC
V: TRBV9
J: TRBJ2-7
D: NA
size: few

CDR3: CASSLAGEDTQYF
DNA: TGTGCCAGCAGCTTAGCGGGAGAAGATACGCAGTATTTT
V: TRBV7-9
J: TRBJ2-3
D: NA
size: few

CDR3: CAWSVHTEVAEAFF
DNA: TGTGCCTGGAGTGTACATACTGAGGTCGCTGAAGCTTTCTTT
V: TRBV30
J: TRBJ1-1
D: NA
size: NA

CDR3: CASSQETSVRTKNIQYF
DNA: TGCGCCAGCAGCCAGGAAACGTCCGTTAGGACCAAAAACATTCAGTACTTC
V: TRBV4-1
J: TRBJ2-4
D: NA
size: NA

CDR3: CASSEKGGGRSYEQYF
DNA: TGTGCCAGCAGTGAAAAGGGAGGGGGCCGATCCTACGAGCAGTACTTC
V: TRBV6-1
J: TRBJ2-7
D: NA
size: once

CDR3: CSAVFAGSTDTQYF
DNA: TGCAGCGCCGTGTTCGCAGGGAGCACAGATACGCAGTATTTT
V: TRBV29-1
J: TRBJ2-3
D: NA
size: NA

CDR3: CASSDIYYGYTF
DNA: TGTGCCAGCAGTGACATCTACTATGGCTACACCTTC
V: TRBV6-1
J: TRBJ1-2
D: NA
size: NA

CDR3: CTCDGANTDTQYF
DNA: TGCACCTGTGATGGGGCCAACACAGATACGCAGTATTTT
V: TRBV29-1
J: TRBJ2-3
D: NA
size: NA

CDR3: CASSFGVTGGIQYF
DNA: TGTGCCAGCAGCTTCGGTGTTACCGGTGGCATTCAGTACTTC
V: TRBV5-4
J: TRBJ2-4
D: NA
size: NA

CDR3: CASLGTSGSTDTQYF
DNA: TGTGCCAGCCTAGGGACTAGCGGGAGCACAGATACGCAGTATTTT
V: TRBV7-9
J: TRBJ2-3
D: TRBD2
size: NA

CDR3: CASKAGAVNEQFF
DNA: TGTGCCAGCAAAGCGGGAGCGGTCAATGAGCAGTTCTTC
V: TRBV2
J: TRBJ2-1
D: TRBD2
size: NA

CDR3: CASSSWGLNNEQFF
DNA: TGTGCTAGCAGCTCATGGGGACTGAACAATGAGCAGTTCTTC
V: TRBV7-7
J: TRBJ2-1
D: NA
size: once

CDR3: CASSQGKITDTQYF
DNA: TGCGCCAGCAGCCAAGGCAAGATCACAGATACGCAGTATTTT
V: TRBV4-3
J: TRBJ2-3
D: NA
size: few

CDR3: CASSQGAGTEAFF
DNA: TGTGCCAGCAGCCAGGGGGCTGGCACTGAAGCTTTCTTT
V: TRBV7-9
J: TRBJ1-1
D: TRBD1
size: NA

CDR3: CASSVVSAGGFTDTQYF
DNA: TGTGCCAGCAGCGTAGTCTCAGCGGGAGGATTCACAGATACGCAGTATTTT
V: TRBV9
J: TRBJ2-3
D: TRBD2
size: NA

CDR3: CASSPLQETQYF
DNA: TGTGCCAGCTCGCCGCTGCAAGAGACCCAGTACTTC
V: TRBV18
J: TRBJ2-5
D: NA
size: NA

CDR3: CASSEGGSNYGYTF
DNA: TGCGCCAGCAGCGAGGGCGGCTCTAACTATGGCTACACCTTC
V: TRBV5-1
J: TRBJ1-2
D: NA
size: few

CDR3: CASSNPLAGSENIQYF
DNA: TGTGCCAGCAGCAATCCTTTAGCGGGAAGTGAAAACATTCAGTACTTC
V: TRBV7-6
J: TRBJ2-4
D: TRBD2
size: few

CDR3: CASSGRGATYNEQFF
DNA: TGTGCCAGCTCAGGACGGGGAGCCACCTACAATGAGCAGTTCTTC
V: TRBV18
J: TRBJ2-1
D: NA
size: few

CDR3: CASSPRTAGTDTQYF
DNA: TGTGCCAGCAGCCCCAGGACAGCCGGCACAGATACGCAGTATTTT
V: TRBV28
J: TRBJ2-3
D: NA
size: NA

CDR3: CASTPGATDTQYF
DNA: TGTGCCAGCACCCCGGGAGCCACAGATACGCAGTATTTT
V: TRBV28
J: TRBJ2-3
D: NA
size: NA

CDR3: CSASSMDTQYF
DNA: TGCAGCGCCAGCAGCATGGATACGCAGTATTTT
V: TRBV29-1
J: TRBJ2-3
D: NA
size: NA

CDR3: CAWSLGSLQGTQYF
DNA: TGTGCCTGGAGTCTGGGCAGCCTACAAGGGACCCAGTACTTC
V: TRBV30
J: TRBJ2-5
D: NA
size: few

CDR3: CASIQLADEQFF
DNA: TGTGCCAGCATCCAACTAGCCGATGAGCAGTTCTTC
V: TRBV2
J: TRBJ2-1
D: NA
size: NA

CDR3: CASRSGRLRDTQYF
DNA: TGTGCCAGCAGAAGCGGGAGATTAAGAGATACGCAGTATTTT
V: TRBV7-8
J: TRBJ2-3
D: TRBD2
size: NA

CDR3: CASSSDWLATDTQYF
DNA: TGTGCCAGCAGCTCTGACTGGTTAGCCACAGATACGCAGTATTTT
V: TRBV7-2
J: TRBJ2-3
D: NA
size: NA

CDR3: CASSLMRQRYEQYF
DNA: TGTGCCAGCAGCTTAATGAGGCAGCGCTACGAGCAGTACTTC
V: TRBV11-2
J: TRBJ2-7
D: NA
size: NA

CDR3: CAISESGTASYNEQFF
DNA: TGTGCCATCAGTGAGTCTGGGACCGCCTCCTACAATGAGCAGTTCTTC
V: TRBV10-3
J: TRBJ2-1
D: NA
size: NA